Each of the 18 T cell receptor beta chains below was sequenced from the same sample in a study of T cells in Graves' hyperthyroidism and ophthalmopathy. Researchers amplified the TCR beta CDR3 regions from RNA transcripts. The HTBI primer set drove a first-round RT-PCR of the TCR CDR3. TCRdb recomputed calls from the multiplex PCR reads with MiXCR, one row per CDR3 protein. The sample has 550,000 to 800,000 distinct CDR3 sequences; roughly 17% are singletons. Sequencing used blood. These receptors originate from a man between 45 and 60 years old with Graves' hyperthyroidism.

This clonotype came up many times. The chain is built from TRBV6-1 and TRBJ2-5; perhaps TRBD1 as D (6 bases). This CDR3 has 15 residues. Per the germline V gene, CDR1 is MNHNS and CDR2 is SASEGT. Trimming shortened V by 5 bases and J by 4 bases, and 17 bases separated the two germline ends. CDR3 residues: CASSSIGGRGETQYF. The CDR3 DNA follows: TGTGCCAGCAGTTCTATAGGGGGAAGAGGAGAGACCCAGTACTTC.

This clonotype appeared a few times. The chain combines TRBV20-1 with TRBJ2-7; 9 bases map to TRBD1. Germline V gives CDR1 DFQATT, CDR2 SNEGSKA (reference sequence). V trimming: 5 bases; J trimming: 3 bases; junction bases outside the gene matches: 17. CDR3 length: 17 residues. The CDR3 loop is CSAAYRGRLARNYEQYF. Written as DNA, the CDR3 is TGCAGTGCTGCATACAGGGGGCGGTTAGCTCGGAACTACGAGCAGTACTTC.

In this sample, this clonotype turned up a few times. The V call is TRBV5-6, the J call TRBJ2-3, with TRBD2 matching over 9 bases. CDR1 SGHDT and CDR2 YYEEEE come from the germline V gene. The CDR3 totals 17 residues. The V and J ends lost 6 bases and 4 bases, in that order; junction bases with no gene match: 15. In DNA form, the CDR3 reads TGTGCCAGCAACGCCGGGACTAGCTGGCAGGCCGCAGATACGCAGTATTTT. It specifies CASNAGTSWQAADTQYF.

In its sample, this clonotype was seen many times. The rearrangement uses TRBV7-9 and TRBJ2-2; 8 bases agree with TRBD1. This CDR3 contains 15 residues. Germline lookup yields CDR1 SEHNR and CDR2 FQNEAQ (reference sequence). After removal of 7 bases from V and 4 bases from J, the junction contained 8 bases not matched to a gene. The CDR3 reads CASTRQGSPTGELFF. The DNA for the CDR3 is TGTGCCAGCACACGACAGGGGTCCCCCACCGGGGAGCTGTTTTTT.

This clonotype was recorded at least ten times. The CDR3, as DNA: TGTGCCAGCAGTTTTATCGGACTAGCGAGAAGTAGGAGCACAGATACGCAGTATTTT. Translation: CASSFIGLARSRSTDTQYF. The chain carries TRBV28 and TRBJ2-3, with TRBD2 matching over 9 bases. After removal of 3 bases from V and 0 bases from J, the junction contained 13 bases not matched to a gene. This CDR3 contains 19 residues. Germline assignment: CDR1 MDHEN and CDR2 SYDVKM. Full variable domain (missing parts from reference TRBV28 and TRBJ2-3): DVKVTQSSRYLVKRTGEKVFLECVQDMDHENMFWYRQDPGLGLRLIYFSYDVKMKEKGDIPEGYSVSREKKERFSLILESASTNQTSMYLCASSFIGLARSRSTDTQYFGPGTRLTVL.

This clonotype was recorded at least ten times. The V call is TRBV7-9, the J call TRBJ2-7; the D is unclear. Germline V gene sequence: CDR1 SEHNR, CDR2 FQNEAQ (reference sequence). Trimming removed 1 base at V and 7 bases at J, with 14 bases between. The CDR3 contains 14 residues. CDR3 sequence reads: CASSLGLIAPEQYF. CDR3 sequence (DNA): TGTGCCAGCAGCTTAGGCTTAATCGCGCCAGAGCAGTACTTC.

The chain links TRBV3-1 to TRBJ2-5, with a possible D match to TRBD1 (6 bases). The CDR3 runs 14 residues. Trimming removed 4 bases at V and 1 base at J, with 10 bases between. Germline-derived CDR1 and CDR2 are LGHDT and YNNKEL (reference sequence). Here the CDR3 reads CASSPWGPQETQYF. CDR3 in DNA: TGTGCCAGCAGCCCCTGGGGGCCCCAAGAGACCCAGTACTTC.

The gene calls are TRBV20-1 and TRBJ2-6, with D hard to call. The CDR3 loop spans 15 amino acids. Germline V gene sequence: CDR1 DFQATT, CDR2 SNEGSKA (reference sequence). V was pared by 0 bases and J by 1 base, with 7 bases between. The CDR3 loop is CSARDPRSGANVLTF. The CDR3 DNA follows: TGCAGTGCTAGAGATCCCCGGTCTGGGGCCAACGTCCTGACTTTC.

On this clonotype itself: This may stem from a read error, because a much larger clone lies one nucleotide away. This chain links TRBV2 with TRBJ2-7; TRBD1 might be the D (5 bases). The CDR3 has 12 residues. Trimming took 6 bases from V and 3 from J, leaving 9 bases between them. The germline gives CDR1 SNHLY, CDR2 FYNNEI. The CDR3 sequence is CASRDNYYEQYF. The CDR3, as DNA: TGTGCCAGCAGGGACAACTACTACGAGCAGTACTTC.

The V and J genes are TRBV7-9 and TRBJ2-5; possibly TRBD1 or TRBD2 for D (5 bases each). The CDR3 length is 16 residues. Trimming took 5 bases from V and 7 from J, leaving 23 bases between them. CDR1 SEHNR and CDR2 FQNEAQ come from the germline V gene (reference sequence). The CDR3: CASSHNYGDDAGTQYF. CDR3 in DNA: TGTGCCAGCAGCCACAACTACGGGGACGACGCTGGGACCCAGTACTTC.

The chain joins TRBV20-1 to TRBJ2-7; 7 bases align to TRBD2. CDR1 and CDR2 from the germline V gene are DFQATT and SNEGSKA (reference sequence). The CDR3 length is 14 residues. V shed 2 bases, J shed 3 bases, and the junction held 7 bases outside the gene matches. As DNA, the CDR3 is TGCAGTGCTAGACCCGAGAGGGAGGGCTACGAGCAGTACTTC. It encodes CSARPEREGYEQYF.

For this clonotype: One end of the junction varies from germline; a read error may be responsible. The chain combines TRBV4-3 with TRBJ1-1; perhaps TRBD1 as D (5 bases). Germline V gene sequence: CDR1 LGHNA, CDR2 YSLEER. The CDR3 loop spans 15 amino acids. CDR3 DNA: TGCGCCAGCAGCCCCTCCAGGGTCATGAACACTGGAGCTTTCTTT. It translates to CASSPSRVMNTGAFF.

This clonotype was seen at least ten times. The chain links TRBV29-1 to TRBJ2-5; D is possibly TRBD2 (7 bases). The CDR3 runs to 12 residues. The germline V gene encodes CDR1 SQVTM and CDR2 ANQGSEA. V gave up 6 bases and J gave up 3 bases, with 11 bases separating them. The chain's CDR3 is CSVGGLKETQYF. The CDR3 region has the DNA TGCAGCGTGGGGGGGCTGAAAGAGACCCAGTACTTC.

In this sample, this clonotype turned up many times. The rearrangement joins TRBV28 to TRBJ2-3; D unclear. The V gene's germline CDR1 is MDHEN and CDR2 SYDVKM. V lost 3 bases and J 2 bases, leaving 6 bases between the germline ends. The CDR3 has 13 amino acids. Here the CDR3 DNA reads TGTGCCAGCAGTTTTCCTCACACAGATACGCAGTATTTT. Protein sequence: CASSFPHTDTQYF.

This clonotype was counted between two and nine times. The chain uses TRBV5-5 and TRBJ1-1; D not certain. V was clipped by 2 bases and J by 1 base, with 12 bases between them. This CDR3 has 15 amino acids. Germline loops: CDR1 SGHKS, CDR2 YYEKEE (reference sequence). In DNA, the CDR3 is TGTGCCAGCAGCTTCGGCCCTATTACGAACACTGAAGCTTTCTTT. Its translation: CASSFGPITNTEAFF.

About this clonotype: A much larger clone lies one base from this, so it may be a read error. The chain combines TRBV27 with TRBJ1-2; D gene ambiguous. Germline CDR1 MNHEY, CDR2 SMNVEV (reference sequence). V lost 0 bases and J 4 bases, leaving 9 bases between the germline ends. This CDR3 has 14 residues. The chain's CDR3 is CASSLSRTTYGYTF. The DNA for the CDR3 is TGTGCCAGCAGTTTATCTCGGACGACCTATGGCTACACCTTC.

There are many counts of this clonotype. The chain uses TRBV28 and TRBJ2-1; D not resolved. The CDR3 has 17 residues. Germline values: CDR1 MDHEN, CDR2 SYDVKM. The V end lost 1 base, the J end lost 2 bases, and 15 bases lay between the germline ends. In nucleotides, the CDR3 is TGTGCCAGCAGTTTATCCCCTACCGCTAAACCCTACAATGAGCAGTTCTTC. This codes for CASSLSPTAKPYNEQFF.

V and J are TRBV4-1 and TRBJ2-3; 9 positions match TRBD2. V trimming: 4 bases; J trimming: 2 bases; junction bases outside the gene matches: 7. Per germline, CDR1 MGHRA and CDR2 YSYEKL. This CDR3 comprises 16 residues. The CDR3 nucleotides read TGCGCCAGCAGCCTGCTTTCTAGCGGGGACACAGATACGCAGTATTTT. This translates into CASSLLSSGDTDTQYF.